The subject of this entry is one TCR beta chain. Samples with a second dose at about 4 or about 12 weeks were pooled together. Germline V lookup: CDR1 KGHSH, CDR2 LQKENI. The CDR3 totals 16 residues. V was shortened by 2 bases and J by 0 bases, with 14 bases between the two germline ends. This table comes from immunoSEQ multiplex PCR, and its TCRdb copy is limited to in-frame clones, with some not included. The data show tens of thousands of clones, 89% seen once. The data originate from a study of T cell responses to AZD1222 COVID-19 vaccine. This clonotype was sampled from an adult who received the AZD1222 COVID-19 vaccine. The specimen comprised peripheral blood, sampled 28 days after the second AZD1222 dose. This chain uses TRBV18 with TRBJ2-7; a weak D match, TRBD1 (6 bases). The CDR3 is CASSPNPDRISYEQYF. The DNA of the CDR3 is TGTGCCAGCTCACCAAATCCTGACAGGATCTCCTACGAGCAGTACTTC.